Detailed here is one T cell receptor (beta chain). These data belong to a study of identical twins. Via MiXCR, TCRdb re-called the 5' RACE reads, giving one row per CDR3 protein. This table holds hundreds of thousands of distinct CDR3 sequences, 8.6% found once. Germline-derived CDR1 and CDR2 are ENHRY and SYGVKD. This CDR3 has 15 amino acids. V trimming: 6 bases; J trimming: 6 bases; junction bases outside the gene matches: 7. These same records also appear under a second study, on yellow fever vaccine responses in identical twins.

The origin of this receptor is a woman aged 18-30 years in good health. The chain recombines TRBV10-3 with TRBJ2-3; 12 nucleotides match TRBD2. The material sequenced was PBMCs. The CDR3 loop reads CAIRQNGLAGDTQYF. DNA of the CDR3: TGTGCCATCAGACAAAACGGACTAGCGGGGGATACGCAGTATTTT.